These T cell receptor beta chains were read from a single sample in a study of chemoradiotherapy in HPV16-positive cancers. Sequencing was performed with immunoSEQ multiplex PCR; in TCRdb, only in-frame clones are kept and a portion is missing. The sample records more than 7,000 clones, roughly nine tenths being singletons. Here the sequenced sample was blood, taken from a patient who underwent chemoradiotherapy. The source of these receptors is a human donor with HPV-associated anogenital cancer. The CDR3 runs from the conserved cysteine through the conserved F or W.

j_call v_call cdr3_length cdr3_aa
TRBJ2-7 TRBV28 13 CASSFGGEPEQYF
TRBJ2-7 TRBV14 12 CASSPTFYEQYF
TRBJ1-2 TRBV7-2 13 CASTAVPEVVGTF
TRBJ2-3 TRBV30 15 CAWSVNFVSGDTQYF
TRBJ1-2 TRBV13 15 CASSLGLWANYGYTF
TRBJ2-3 TRBV7-9 16 CASSLVASGGADTQYF
TRBJ1-1 TRBV4-2 17 CASSQDDQGLANTEAFF
TRBJ1-1 TRBV4-3 16 CASSTDLDRGDTEAFF
TRBJ1-2 TRBV12-5 17 CASAVLPGTRANYGYTF
TRBJ2-2 TRBV7-9 18 CASSPRRTEPHYTGELFF
TRBJ1-3 TRBV15 16 CATSRADPGSGNTIYF
TRBJ1-2 TRBV7-9 13 CASSPSGPYGYTF
TRBJ1-5 TRBV30 15 CAWSADVGDNQPQHF
TRBJ2-5 TRBV5-1 17 CASSLNQGGPIQETQYF
TRBJ1-2 TRBV6-5 14 CASGGTGSNYGYTF
TRBJ1-1 TRBV7-2 14 CASSLGVFDTEAFF
TRBJ1-2 TRBV6-5 16 CASSYSGTGLDYGYTF
TRBJ2-5 TRBV30 13 CAWSGGGPETQYF
TRBJ2-2 TRBV5-6 16 CASSFGGGLVTGELFF
TRBJ1-4 TRBV19 16 CASSIGASPSNEKLFF
TRBJ2-1 TRBV6-4 14 CASSDSGTSNEQFF
TRBJ2-1 TRBV14 16 CASSPAGTGYYNEQFF
TRBJ2-1 TRBV6-6 15 CASSYVAGGPAPQFF
TRBJ2-3 TRBV5-1 16 CASSLTGSHTGDTQYF
TRBJ2-1 TRBV19 15 CASSIAGGAYNEQFF
TRBJ2-7 TRBV1 14 CTSSPGTSGYEQYF
TRBJ1-1 TRBV7-8 11 CASSVQGEAFF
TRBJ2-5 TRBV2 18 CASSETLAGGPTRETQYF
TRBJ2-6 TRBV6-5 13 CASTKDRENVLTF
TRBJ2-7 TRBV10-1 12 CASGRYGGEQYF
TRBJ1-2 TRBV5-6 12 CASSLQGNGYTF